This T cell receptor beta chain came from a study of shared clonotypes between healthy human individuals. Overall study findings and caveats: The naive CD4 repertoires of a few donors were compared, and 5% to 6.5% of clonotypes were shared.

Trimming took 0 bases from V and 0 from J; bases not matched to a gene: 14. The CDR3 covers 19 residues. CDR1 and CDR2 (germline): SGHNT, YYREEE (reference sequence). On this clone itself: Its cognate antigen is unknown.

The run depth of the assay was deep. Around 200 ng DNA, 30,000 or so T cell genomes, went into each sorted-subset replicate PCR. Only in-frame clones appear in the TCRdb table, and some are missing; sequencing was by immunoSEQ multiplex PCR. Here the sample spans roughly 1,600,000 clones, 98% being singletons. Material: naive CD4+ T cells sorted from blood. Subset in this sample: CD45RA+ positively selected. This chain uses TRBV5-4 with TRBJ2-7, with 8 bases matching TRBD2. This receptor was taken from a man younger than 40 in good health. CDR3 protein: CASSLGAGGPRGSSYEQYF. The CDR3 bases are TGTGCCAGCAGCTTGGGGGCGGGAGGCCCCCGTGGTAGCTCCTACGAGCAGTACTTC.